A selection of T cell receptor beta chains follows, all from one sample in a study of OX40 agonist ivuxolimab in advanced cancers. The repertoire was sequenced with immunoSEQ multiplex PCR; TCRdb's copy has only in-frame clones and lacks some. The table lists over 35,000 clones, roughly nine tenths of them singletons. The sample was CD4+ or CD8+ T cells sorted from blood, taken in a trial of the OX40 agonist ivuxolimab. The receptors shown here come from an adult with an advanced solid tumor such as melanoma, head and neck, liver or kidney cancer. CDR3s include the opening cysteine and the closing phenylalanine or tryptophan. A D gene is named only where the DNA matches it firmly. Clone size is given for some rows only: seen once, a few or many times, or a class if the clone is expanded.

>NA|NA|TRBV5-1|TRBJ2-3
TGCGCCAGCAGCTTGGGAGCAGATACGCAGTATTTT
CASSLGADTQYF
>TRBD1|NA|TRBV5-1|TRBJ1-1
TGCGCCAGCAGCTTAGAGGGACAGGGGTTGAGGGAAGCTTTCTTT
CASSLEGQGLREAFF
>TRBD1|NA|TRBV19|TRBJ1-4
TGTGCCAGTAGTATTAACAGGGGGGATAATGAAAAACTGTTTTTT
CASSINRGDNEKLFF
>NA|NA|TRBV7-9|TRBJ1-6
TGTGCCAGCAGCGCGGACAGTCTAAATTCACCCCTCCACTTT
CASSADSLNSPLHF
>NA|NA|TRBV19|TRBJ2-1
TGTGCCAGTAGCCCAGCGCTCTCCGGGACTCACAATGAGCAGTTCTTC
CASSPALSGTHNEQFF
>NA|once|TRBV28|TRBJ2-7
TGTGCCAGCAGTTTTCCGGGAACCTACGAGCAGTACTTC
CASSFPGTYEQYF
>NA|NA|TRBV7-9|TRBJ1-2
TGTGCCAGCAGCTCATTGACAGGAGGAATCTATGGCTACACCTTC
CASSSLTGGIYGYTF
>TRBD1|NA|TRBV2|TRBJ1-4
TGTGCCAGCAGCCGGGACAGCGCTAATGAAAAACTGTTTTTT
CASSRDSANEKLFF
>NA|NA|TRBV29-1|TRBJ2-7
TGCAGCGTTGAAGTAAGACGGAGAGACAGAGCCTACGAGCAGTACTTC
CSVEVRRRDRAYEQYF
>NA|once|TRBV4-3|TRBJ1-2
TGCGCCAGCAGCCTGGACACGAATAACTATGGCTACACCTTC
CASSLDTNNYGYTF
>NA|NA|TRBV4-1|TRBJ1-5
TGCGCCAGCAGCCAAGAAGCAGGAGATTATAGCAATCAGCCCCAGCATTTT
CASSQEAGDYSNQPQHF
>NA|few|TRBV19|TRBJ2-1
TGTGCCAGTAGTATAATTGGCTCCTACAATGAGCAGTTCTTC
CASSIIGSYNEQFF
>NA|NA|TRBV21-1|TRBJ2-7
TGTGCCAGCAGTCCCACCCGGGCAAAGCGGGAGTGGTACGAGCAGTACTTC
CASSPTRAKREWYEQYF
>NA|NA|TRBV19|TRBJ1-1
TGTGCCAGTAGGGGGGCATCGGGGTCTGAAGCTTTCTTT
CASRGASGSEAFF
>NA|NA|TRBV5-1|TRBJ1-1
TGCGCCAGCAGCTTGCGGGGCGGCACTGAAGCTTTCTTT
CASSLRGGTEAFF
>NA|NA|TRBV7-9|TRBJ2-7
TGTGCCAGCCAGGCGGGGGCTTTCTACGAGCAGTACTTC
CASQAGAFYEQYF
>TRBD1|NA|TRBV19|TRBJ1-5
TGTGCCAGTAGACGCCGACAGGGAGTAAATCAGCCCCAGCATTTT
CASRRRQGVNQPQHF
>NA|NA|TRBV19|TRBJ1-1
TGTGCCAGTAGTATAGTCCCGAGACAGGCGCTCACTGAAGCTTTCTTT
CASSIVPRQALTEAFF